The text below deals with one TCR beta chain. The entry originates in a study of blood T cell repertoires in COVID-19. Overall study: Material from acute and convalescent COVID-19 was sourced from the United States, Italy and Spain. The analysed material was cDNA or gDNA that came from T cells, B-cell-depleted T cells, or PBMCs.

The CDR3 has 13 amino acids. The germline V and J ends were trimmed by 4 bases and 4 bases, with 13 bases remaining between them. CDR1 is SQVTM and CDR2 is ANQGSEA in the germline V gene. Sequencing used immunoSEQ multiplex PCR; TCRdb keeps in-frame clones, though not all of them. The sample records around 64,000 clones, 82% being singletons. The genes are TRBV29-1 and TRBJ2-5; a weak D match, TRBD1 (5 bases). The sample was peripheral blood. The receptor's source is a human donor in a cohort sampled during active COVID-19. CDR3 nucleotides: TGCAGCGTTGGGGGTCAGGGTAGAGAGACCCAGTACTTC. It codes for CSVGGQGRETQYF.